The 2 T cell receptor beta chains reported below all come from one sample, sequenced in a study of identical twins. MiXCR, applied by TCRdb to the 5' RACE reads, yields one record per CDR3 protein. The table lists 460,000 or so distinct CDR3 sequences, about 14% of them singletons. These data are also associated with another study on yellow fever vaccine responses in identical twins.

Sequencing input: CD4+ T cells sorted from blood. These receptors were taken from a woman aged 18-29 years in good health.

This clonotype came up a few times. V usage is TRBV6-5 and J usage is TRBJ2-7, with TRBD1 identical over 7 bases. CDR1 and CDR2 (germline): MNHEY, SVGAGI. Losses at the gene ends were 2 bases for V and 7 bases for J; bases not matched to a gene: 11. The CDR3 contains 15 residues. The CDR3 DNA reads TGTGCCAGCAGTTACCCCCCCACAGGGGCTGGGGAGCAGTACTTC. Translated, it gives CASSYPPTGAGEQYF.

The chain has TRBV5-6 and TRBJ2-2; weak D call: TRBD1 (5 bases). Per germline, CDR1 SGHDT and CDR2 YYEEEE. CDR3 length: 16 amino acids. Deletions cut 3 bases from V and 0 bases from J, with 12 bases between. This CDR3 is CASSSTQGTNTGELFF. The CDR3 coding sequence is TGTGCCAGCAGCTCCACGCAGGGAACGAACACCGGGGAGCTGTTTTTT. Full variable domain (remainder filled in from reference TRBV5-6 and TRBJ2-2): DAGVTQSPTHLIKTRGQQVTLRCSPKSGHDTVSWYQQALGQGPQFIFQYYEEEERQRGNFPDRFSGHQFPNYSSELNVNALLLGDSALYLCASSSTQGTNTGELFFGEGSRLTVL.